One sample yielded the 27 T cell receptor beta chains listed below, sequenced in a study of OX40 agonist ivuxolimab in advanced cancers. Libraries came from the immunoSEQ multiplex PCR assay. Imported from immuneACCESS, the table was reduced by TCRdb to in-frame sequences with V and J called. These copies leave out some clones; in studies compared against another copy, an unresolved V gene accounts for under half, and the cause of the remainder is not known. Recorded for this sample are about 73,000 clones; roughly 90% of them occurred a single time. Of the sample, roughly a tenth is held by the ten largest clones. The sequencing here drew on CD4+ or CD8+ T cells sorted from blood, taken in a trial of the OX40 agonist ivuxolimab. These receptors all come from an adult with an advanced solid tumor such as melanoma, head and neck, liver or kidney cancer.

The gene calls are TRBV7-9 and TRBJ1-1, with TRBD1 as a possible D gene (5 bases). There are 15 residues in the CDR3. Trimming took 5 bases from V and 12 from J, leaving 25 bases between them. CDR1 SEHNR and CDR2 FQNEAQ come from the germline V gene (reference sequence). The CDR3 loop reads CASSGGSAGALSPFF. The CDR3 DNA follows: TGTGCCAGCAGCGGTGGGTCCGCCGGGGCCTTGTCCCCTTTCTTT.

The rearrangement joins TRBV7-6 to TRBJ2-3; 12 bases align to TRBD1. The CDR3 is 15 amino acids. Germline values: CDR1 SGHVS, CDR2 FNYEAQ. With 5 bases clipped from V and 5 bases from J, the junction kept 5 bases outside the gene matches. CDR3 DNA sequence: TGTGCCAGCAGCCCGGGACAGGGGGCAGGAGATACGCAGTATTTT. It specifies CASSPGQGAGDTQYF.

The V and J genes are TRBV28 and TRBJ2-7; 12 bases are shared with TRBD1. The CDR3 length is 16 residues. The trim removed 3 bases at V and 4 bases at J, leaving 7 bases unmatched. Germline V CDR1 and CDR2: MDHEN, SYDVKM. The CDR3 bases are TGTGCCAGCAGTTTCCCCGGGACAGGGGGCACGTACGAGCAGTACTTC. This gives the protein CASSFPGTGGTYEQYF.

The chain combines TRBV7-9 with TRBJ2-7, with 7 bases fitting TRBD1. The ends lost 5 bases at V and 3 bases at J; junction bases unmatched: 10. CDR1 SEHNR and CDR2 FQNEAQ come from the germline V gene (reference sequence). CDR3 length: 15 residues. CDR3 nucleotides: TGTGCCAGCAGCCGACCACAGGGGCCAGACTACGAGCAGTACTTC. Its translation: CASSRPQGPDYEQYF. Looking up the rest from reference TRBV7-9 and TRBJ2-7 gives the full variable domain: DTGVSQNPRHKITKRGQNVTFRCDPISEHNRLYWYRQTLGQGPEFLTYFQNEAQLEKSRLLSDRFSAERPKGSFSTLEIQRTEQGDSAMYLCASSRPQGPDYEQYFGPGTRLTVT.

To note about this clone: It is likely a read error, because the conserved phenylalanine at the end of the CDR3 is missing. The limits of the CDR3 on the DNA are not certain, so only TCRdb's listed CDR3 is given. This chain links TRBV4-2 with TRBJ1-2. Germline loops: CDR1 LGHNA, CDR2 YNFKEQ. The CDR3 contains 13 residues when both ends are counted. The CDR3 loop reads CASSQDSVEARFL.

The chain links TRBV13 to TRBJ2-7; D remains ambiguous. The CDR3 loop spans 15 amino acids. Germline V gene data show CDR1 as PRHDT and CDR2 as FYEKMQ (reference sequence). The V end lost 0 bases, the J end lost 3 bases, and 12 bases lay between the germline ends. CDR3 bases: TGTGCCAGCAGCTTAGGCCCAGGTCCAGACTACGAGCAGTACTTC. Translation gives CASSLGPGPDYEQYF. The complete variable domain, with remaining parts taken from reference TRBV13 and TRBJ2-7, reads AAGVIQSPRHLIKEKRETATLKCYPIPRHDTVYWYQQGPGQDPQFLISFYEKMQSDKGSIPDRFSAQQFSDYHSELNMSSLELGDSALYFCASSLGPGPDYEQYFGPGTRLTVT.

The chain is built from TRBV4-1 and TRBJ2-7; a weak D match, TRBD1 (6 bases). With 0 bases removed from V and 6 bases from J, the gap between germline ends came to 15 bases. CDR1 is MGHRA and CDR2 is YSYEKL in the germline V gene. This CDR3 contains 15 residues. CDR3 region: CASSQDPGQSGEQYF. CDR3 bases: TGCGCCAGCAGCCAAGATCCTGGACAGAGCGGCGAGCAGTACTTC.

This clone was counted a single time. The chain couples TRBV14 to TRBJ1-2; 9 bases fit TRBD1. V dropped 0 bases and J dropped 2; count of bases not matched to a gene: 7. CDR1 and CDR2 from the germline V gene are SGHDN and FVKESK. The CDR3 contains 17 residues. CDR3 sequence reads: CASSQEGQGNSNYGYTF. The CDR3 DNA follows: TGTGCCAGCAGCCAAGAGGGACAGGGAAATTCCAACTATGGCTACACCTTC.

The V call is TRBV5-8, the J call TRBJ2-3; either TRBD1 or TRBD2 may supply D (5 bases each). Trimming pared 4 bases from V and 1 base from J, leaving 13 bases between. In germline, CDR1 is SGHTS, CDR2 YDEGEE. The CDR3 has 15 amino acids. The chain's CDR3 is CASSPRDGGTDTQYF. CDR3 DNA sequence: TGTGCCAGCAGCCCCAGGGACGGGGGCACAGATACGCAGTATTTT.

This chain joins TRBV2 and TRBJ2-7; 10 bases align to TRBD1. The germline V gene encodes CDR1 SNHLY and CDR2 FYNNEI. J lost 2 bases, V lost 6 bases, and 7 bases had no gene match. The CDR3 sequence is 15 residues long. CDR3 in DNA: TGTGCCAGCAGGGCGGGGACAGGGGAGCCCTACGAGCAGTACTTC. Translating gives CASRAGTGEPYEQYF. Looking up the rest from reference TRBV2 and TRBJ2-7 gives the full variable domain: EPEVTQTPSHQVTQMGQEVILRCVPISNHLYFYWYRQILGQKVEFLVSFYNNEISEKSEIFDDQFSVERPDGSNFTLKIRSTKLEDSAMYFCASRAGTGEPYEQYFGPGTRLTVT.

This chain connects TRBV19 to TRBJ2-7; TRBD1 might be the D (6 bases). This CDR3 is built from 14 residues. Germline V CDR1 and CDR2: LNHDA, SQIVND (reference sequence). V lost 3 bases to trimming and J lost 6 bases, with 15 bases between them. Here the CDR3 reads CASSMGASGFEQYF. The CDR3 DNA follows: TGTGCCAGTAGTATGGGGGCCTCAGGTTTCGAGCAGTACTTC.

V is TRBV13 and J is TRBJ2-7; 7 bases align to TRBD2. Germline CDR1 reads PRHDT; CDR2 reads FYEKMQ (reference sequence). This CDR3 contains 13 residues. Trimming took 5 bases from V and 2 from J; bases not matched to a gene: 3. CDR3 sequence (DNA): TGTGCCAGCAGCCCGCGGGGGACCTACGAGCAGTACTTC. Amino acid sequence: CASSPRGTYEQYF.

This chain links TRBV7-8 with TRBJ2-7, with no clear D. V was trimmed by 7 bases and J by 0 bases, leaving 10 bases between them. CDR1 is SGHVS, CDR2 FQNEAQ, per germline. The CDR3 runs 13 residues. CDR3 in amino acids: CASTLGRSYEQYF. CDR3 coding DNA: TGTGCCAGCACCCTCGGCCGCTCCTACGAGCAGTACTTC.

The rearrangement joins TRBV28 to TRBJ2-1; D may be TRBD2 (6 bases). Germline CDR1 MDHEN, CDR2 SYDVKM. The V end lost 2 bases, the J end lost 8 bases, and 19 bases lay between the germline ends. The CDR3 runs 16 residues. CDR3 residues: CASSLNPQGLGDEQFF. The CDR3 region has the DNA TGTGCCAGCAGTTTAAACCCGCAGGGACTTGGGGATGAGCAGTTCTTC.

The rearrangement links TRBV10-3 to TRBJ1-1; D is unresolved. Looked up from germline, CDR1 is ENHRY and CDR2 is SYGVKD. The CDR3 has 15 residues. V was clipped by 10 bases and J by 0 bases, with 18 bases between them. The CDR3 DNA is TGTGCCACCTATTATCGGGAGGCGTTGAACACTGAAGCTTTCTTT. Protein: CATYYREALNTEAFF.

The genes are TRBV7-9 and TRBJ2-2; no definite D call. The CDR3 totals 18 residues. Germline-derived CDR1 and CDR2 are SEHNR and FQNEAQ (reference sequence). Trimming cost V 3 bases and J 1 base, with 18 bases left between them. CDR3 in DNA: TGTGCCAGCAGCTTTTTCCCCCTTCTCGACCAGAACACCGGGGAGCTGTTTTTT. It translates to CASSFFPLLDQNTGELFF.

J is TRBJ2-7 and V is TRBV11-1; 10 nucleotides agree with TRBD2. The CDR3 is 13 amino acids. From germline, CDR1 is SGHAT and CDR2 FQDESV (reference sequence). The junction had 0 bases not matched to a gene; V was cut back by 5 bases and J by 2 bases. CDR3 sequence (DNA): TGTGCCAGCAGCGGGACTAGCGCCTACGAGCAGTACTTC. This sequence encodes CASSGTSAYEQYF.

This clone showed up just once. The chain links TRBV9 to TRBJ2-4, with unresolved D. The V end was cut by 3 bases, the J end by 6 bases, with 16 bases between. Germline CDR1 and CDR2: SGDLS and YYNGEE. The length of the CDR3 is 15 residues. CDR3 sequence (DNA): TGTGCCAGCAGCGCCTACTTGAGCTCCGGAAACATTCAGTACTTC. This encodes CASSAYLSSGNIQYF.

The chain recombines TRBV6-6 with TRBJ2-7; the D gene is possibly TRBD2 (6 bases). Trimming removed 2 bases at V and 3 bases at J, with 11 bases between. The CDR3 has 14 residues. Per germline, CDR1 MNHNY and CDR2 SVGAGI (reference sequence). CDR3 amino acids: CASSYPGVRYEQYF. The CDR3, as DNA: TGTGCCAGCAGTTACCCGGGGGTTCGCTACGAGCAGTACTTC.

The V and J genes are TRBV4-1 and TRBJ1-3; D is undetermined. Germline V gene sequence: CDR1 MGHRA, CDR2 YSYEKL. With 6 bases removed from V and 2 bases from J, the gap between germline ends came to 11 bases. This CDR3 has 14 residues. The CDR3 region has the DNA TGCGCCAGCAGTCCTATACAGCCTGGAAACACCATATATTTT. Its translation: CASSPIQPGNTIYF.

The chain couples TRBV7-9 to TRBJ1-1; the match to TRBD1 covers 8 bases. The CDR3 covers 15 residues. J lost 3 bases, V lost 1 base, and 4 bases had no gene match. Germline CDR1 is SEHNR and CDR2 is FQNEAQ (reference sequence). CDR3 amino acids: CASSLGAGGYTEAFF. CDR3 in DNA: TGTGCCAGCAGCTTAGGGGCAGGGGGCTACACTGAAGCTTTCTTT.

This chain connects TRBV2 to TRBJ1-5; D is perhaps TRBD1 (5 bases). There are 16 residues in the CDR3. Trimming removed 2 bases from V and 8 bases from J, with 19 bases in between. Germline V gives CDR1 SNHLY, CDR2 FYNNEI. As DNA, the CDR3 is TGTGCCAGCAGTGAACGGGGCAGGTTTAAGGTGGAGCCCCAGCATTTT. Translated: CASSERGRFKVEPQHF.

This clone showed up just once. DNA for the CDR3: TGTGCCAGTAGTATAGCGACAGGAGGGAACTATGGCTACACCTTC. Encoded protein: CASSIATGGNYGYTF. J is TRBJ1-2 and V is TRBV19, with D tentatively TRBD1 (6 bases). The CDR3 spans 15 residues. CDR1 and CDR2 from the germline V gene are LNHDA and SQIVND (reference sequence). V lost 1 base to trimming and J lost 2 bases, with 11 bases between them.

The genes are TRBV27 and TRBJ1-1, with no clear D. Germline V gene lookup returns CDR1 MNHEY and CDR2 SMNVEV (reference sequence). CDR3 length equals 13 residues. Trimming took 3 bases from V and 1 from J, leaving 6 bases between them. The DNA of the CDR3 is TGTGCCAGCAGTTTCGGAGGGAACACTGAAGCTTTCTTT. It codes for CASSFGGNTEAFF.

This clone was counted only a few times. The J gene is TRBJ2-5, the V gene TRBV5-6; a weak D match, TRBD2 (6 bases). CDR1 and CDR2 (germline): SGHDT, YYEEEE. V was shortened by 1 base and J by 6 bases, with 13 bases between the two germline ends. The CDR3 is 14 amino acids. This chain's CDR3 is CASSLSAGRKTQYF. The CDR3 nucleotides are TGTGCCAGCAGCTTGTCGGCAGGGAGGAAGACCCAGTACTTC.

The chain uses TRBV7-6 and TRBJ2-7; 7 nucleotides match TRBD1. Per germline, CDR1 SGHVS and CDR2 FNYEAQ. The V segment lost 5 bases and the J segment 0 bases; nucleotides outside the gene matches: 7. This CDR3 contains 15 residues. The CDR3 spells CASSPGTDPSYEQYF. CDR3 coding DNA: TGTGCCAGCAGCCCCGGGACAGATCCCTCCTACGAGCAGTACTTC. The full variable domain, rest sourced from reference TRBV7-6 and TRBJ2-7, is GAGVSQSPRYKVTKRGQDVALRCDPISGHVSLYWYRQALGQGPEFLTYFNYEAQQDKSGLPNDRFSAERPEGSISTLTIQRTEQRDSAMYRCASSPGTDPSYEQYFGPGTRLTVT.

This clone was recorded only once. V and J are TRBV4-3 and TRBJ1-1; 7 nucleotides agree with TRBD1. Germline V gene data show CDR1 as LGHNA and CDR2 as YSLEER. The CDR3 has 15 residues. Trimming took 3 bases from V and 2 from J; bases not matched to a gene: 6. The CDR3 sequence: CASSQDRQPNTEAFF. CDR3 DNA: TGCGCCAGCAGCCAGGACAGGCAGCCTAACACTGAAGCTTTCTTT.